This TCR beta chain is from a study of immune evolution from preneoplasia to lung adenocarcinoma. Study-wide findings and caveats: From normal lung to invasive adenocarcinoma, top clone frequencies appeared to decrease. Normal lung had highest clonality; later lesions appeared denser, more diverse.

Trimming pared 1 base from V and 3 bases from J, leaving 12 bases between. Germline V gene data show CDR1 as LGHNT and CDR2 as FRNRAP. The CDR3 consists of 15 residues. Comments on this clone: Its antigen is currently unknown.

Two lung cancer pathologists independently confirmed each histologic diagnosis. Sequencing was performed with immunoSEQ multiplex PCR; in TCRdb, only in-frame clones are kept and a portion is missing. The data hold about 2,700 clones, with approximately 81% observed a single time. The rearrangement links TRBV12-5 to TRBJ1-1; D perhaps matches TRBD1 (5 bases). Sequences were obtained from FFPE adjacent normal lung tissue. This clonotype was obtained from a person aged 60-79 years with lung adenocarcinoma. The CDR3 bases are TGTGCTAGTGGTTTGGGGGACCCCGGGGACACTGAAGCTTTCTTT. Translated: CASGLGDPGDTEAFF. Supplemented by reference TRBV12-5 and TRBJ1-1, the full variable domain reads DARVTQTPRHKVTEMGQEVTMRCQPILGHNTVFWYRQTMMQGLELLAYFRNRAPLDDSGMPKDRFSAEMPDATLATLKIQPSEPRDSAVYFCASGLGDPGDTEAFFGQGTRLTVV.